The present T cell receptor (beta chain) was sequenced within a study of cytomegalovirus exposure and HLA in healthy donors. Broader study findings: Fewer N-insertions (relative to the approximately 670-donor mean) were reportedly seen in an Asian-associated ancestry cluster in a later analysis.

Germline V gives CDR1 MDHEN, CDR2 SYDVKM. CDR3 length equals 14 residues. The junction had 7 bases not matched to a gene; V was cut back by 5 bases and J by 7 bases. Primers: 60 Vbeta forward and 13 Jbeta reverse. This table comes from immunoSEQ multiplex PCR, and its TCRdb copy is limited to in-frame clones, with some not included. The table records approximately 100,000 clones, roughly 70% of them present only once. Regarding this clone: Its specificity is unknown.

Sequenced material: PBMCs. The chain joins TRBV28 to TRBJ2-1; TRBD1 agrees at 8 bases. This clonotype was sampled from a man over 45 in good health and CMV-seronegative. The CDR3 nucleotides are TGTGCCAGCAGTCCCCGGACAGGGAAGAATGAGCAGTTCTTC. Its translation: CASSPRTGKNEQFF.